These 4 T cell receptor beta chains share one sample of origin, sequenced in a study of T cell responses to AZD1222 COVID-19 vaccine. Assay: immunoSEQ multiplex PCR; the TCRdb copy retains only in-frame clones and omits some. The table has tens of thousands of clones, 75% to 95% seen once. Sequenced here: peripheral blood, sampled 28 days after the second AZD1222 dose. These receptors were collected from an adult who received the AZD1222 COVID-19 vaccine.

The chain recombines TRBV18 with TRBJ2-1; 13 positions agree with TRBD2. This CDR3 is 16 amino acids long. Germline assignment: CDR1 KGHSH and CDR2 LQKENI. V was pared by 0 bases and J by 8 bases, with 4 bases of the junction left unmatched. As DNA, the CDR3 is TGTGCCAGCTCACCACCCGGACTAGCGGGAGCCCATGAGCAGTTCTTC. As protein: CASSPPGLAGAHEQFF.

The chain links TRBV28 to TRBJ2-7, with 7 bases lining up with TRBD2. V was clipped by 5 bases and J by 1 base; unmatched bases: 8. The CDR3 runs to 15 residues. The germline V gene has CDR1 MDHEN and CDR2 SYDVKM. The CDR3 is CASSPSEGGSYEQYF. DNA for the CDR3: TGTGCCAGCAGTCCATCGGAGGGAGGGTCCTACGAGCAGTACTTC. Supplemented by reference TRBV28 and TRBJ2-7, the full variable domain reads DVKVTQSSRYLVKRTGEKVFLECVQDMDHENMFWYRQDPGLGLRLIYFSYDVKMKEKGDIPEGYSVSREKKERFSLILESASTNQTSMYLCASSPSEGGSYEQYFGPGTRLTVT.

This clone was seen only once. V usage is TRBV9 and J usage is TRBJ2-3; D ambiguous. The CDR3 runs 16 residues. Germline V gene data show CDR1 as SGDLS and CDR2 as YYNGEE. V lost 3 bases and J 3 bases, leaving 17 bases between the germline ends. The CDR3 DNA follows: TGTGCCAGCAGCGGATGGGCAGGTCTTTCTACAGATACGCAGTATTTT. This sequence encodes CASSGWAGLSTDTQYF.

The rearrangement joins TRBV11-1 to TRBJ2-5, with D tentatively TRBD1 (6 bases). CDR1 is SGHAT and CDR2 is FQDESV in the germline V gene (reference sequence). The CDR3 is 15 residues long. V lost 2 bases to trimming and J lost 4 bases, with 14 bases between them. Here the CDR3 DNA reads TGTGCCAGCAGCTTAACGTGGGGGCGCGTAGAGACCCAGTACTTC. It translates to CASSLTWGRVETQYF.